The next 22 T cell receptor beta chains were all read from a single sample in a study of cytomegalovirus exposure and HLA in healthy donors. Sequenced by immunoSEQ multiplex PCR; TCRdb stores in-frame clones only, minus some. The sample comprises a few hundred thousand clones, around 86% of which are singletons, and 1% rests with the top ten. Material for sequencing was PBMCs. The receptor source for this set is a woman in her late teens or twenties in good health and CMV-seronegative.

DNA of the CDR3: TGTGCCAGCAGCAGAGACCGGGCGACAGGGAGGAACACTGAAGCTTTCTTT. Amino acid sequence: CASSRDRATGRNTEAFF. The chain has TRBV11-1 and TRBJ1-1; TRBD1 aligns across 7 bases. J gave up 1 base and V 5 bases, and 13 bases lay outside the gene matches. Germline CDR1 reads SGHAT; CDR2 reads FQDESV (reference sequence). The CDR3 has 17 amino acids. The variable domain in full, with the rest retrieved from reference TRBV11-1 and TRBJ1-1, is EAEVAQSPRYKITEKSQAVAFWCDPISGHATLYWYRQILGQGPELLVQFQDESVVDDSQLPKDRFSAERLKGVDSTLKIQPAELGDSAMYLCASSRDRATGRNTEAFFGQGTRLTVV.

The chain recombines TRBV5-1 with TRBJ2-3, with D tentatively TRBD2 (5 bases). Trimming stripped 4 bases from V and 3 bases from J, with 21 bases between. Germline V gene lookup returns CDR1 SGHRS and CDR2 YFSETQ. CDR3 length equals 17 residues. The CDR3 sequence is CASSASAGGMMTDTQYF. The CDR3 DNA follows: TGCGCCAGCAGCGCGTCAGCAGGAGGTATGATGACAGATACGCAGTATTTT.

V usage is TRBV6-1 and J usage is TRBJ2-4, with 7 nucleotides matching TRBD1. Losses at the gene ends were 8 bases for V and 0 bases for J; bases not matched to a gene: 4. This CDR3 region has 14 residues. The germline V gene encodes CDR1 MNHNS and CDR2 SASEGT. Here the CDR3 DNA reads TGTGCCAGCCGACAGGGCTTAGCCAAAAACATTCAGTACTTC. Amino acid sequence: CASRQGLAKNIQYF.

As concerns this clone: One junction end does not reproduce the germline sequence, and a read error may be involved. The rearrangement uses TRBV7-7 and TRBJ1-2; the D is unclear. The CDR3 has 14 residues. The germline V gene has CDR1 SSHAT and CDR2 FNYEAQ (reference sequence). The CDR3: CASSLTGGYYGYTF. The CDR3 DNA is TGTGCTAGCAGCCTCACGGGCGGGTACTATGGCTACACCTTC. The complete variable domain, with remaining parts taken from reference TRBV7-7 and TRBJ1-2, reads GAGVSQSPRYKVTKRGQDVTLRCDPISSHATLYWYQQALGQGPEFLTYFNYEAQPDKSGLPSDRFSAERPEGSISTLTIQRTEQRDSAMYRCASSLTGGYYGYTFGSGTRLTVV.

The CDR3 loop reads CASSSSLQPQHF. DNA of the CDR3: TGTGCCAGCAGTTCCTCGTTGCAGCCCCAGCATTTT. The chain is built from TRBV27 and TRBJ1-5; D unclear. The ends were cut back, 4 bases at V and 7 bases at J, with 8 bases in the middle. Germline V gives CDR1 MNHEY, CDR2 SMNVEV (reference sequence). The CDR3 sequence is 12 residues long.

The V and J genes are TRBV11-3 and TRBJ2-7; 11 bases map to TRBD2. Germline values: CDR1 SGHNT, CDR2 YENEEA. The CDR3 runs 15 residues. V lost 3 bases and J lost 5; bases outside the gene matches: 6. The CDR3 loop is CASSLRLAGMDEQYF. Written as DNA, the CDR3 is TGTGCCAGCAGCTTGAGACTAGCGGGAATGGACGAGCAGTACTTC.

The chain carries TRBV9 and TRBJ1-1; D ambiguous. The V end lost 2 bases, the J end lost 0 bases, and 8 bases lay between the germline ends. The CDR3 covers 14 residues. Germline CDR1 is SGDLS and CDR2 is YYNGEE. The CDR3 DNA reads TGTGCCAGCAGCGTGTCCAGTATGAACACTGAAGCTTTCTTT. This sequence encodes CASSVSSMNTEAFF.

V gene TRBV10-3 combines with J gene TRBJ1-2; 9 nucleotides line up with TRBD1. V gave up 0 bases and J gave up 8 bases; unmatched junction bases: 13. There are 17 residues in the CDR3. CDR1 is ENHRY and CDR2 is SYGVKD in the germline V gene. The CDR3 is CAISESLTPGQGKGYTF. The CDR3 coding sequence is TGTGCCATCAGTGAGTCGCTCACCCCGGGACAGGGTAAAGGCTACACCTTC.

This clone appeared a single time. V is TRBV9 and J is TRBJ2-3; weak D call: TRBD1 (6 bases). Germline CDR1 reads SGDLS; CDR2 reads YYNGEE. CDR3 size: 17 residues. Trimming removed 3 bases at V and 0 bases at J, with 17 bases between. The DNA of the CDR3 is TGTGCCAGCAGCGGACCGTCCATGAGGGGGAGCACAGATACGCAGTATTTT. This gives the protein CASSGPSMRGSTDTQYF.

The chain carries TRBV5-1 and TRBJ2-3; D not certain. The CDR3 is made up of 15 amino acids. Germline CDR1 and CDR2: SGHRS and YFSETQ. V was trimmed by 0 bases and J by 5 bases, leaving 13 bases between them. CDR3 DNA: TGCGCCAGCAGCTTGGGGTTCCCAGAGCGAGATACGCAGTATTTT. It translates to CASSLGFPERDTQYF. The entire variable domain, with the rest obtained from reference TRBV5-1 and TRBJ2-3, is as follows: KAGVTQTPRYLIKTRGQQVTLSCSPISGHRSVSWYQQTPGQGLQFLFEYFSETQRNKGNFPGRFSGRQFSNSRSEMNVSTLELGDSALYLCASSLGFPERDTQYFGPGTRLTVL.

The chain carries TRBV20-1 and TRBJ2-7, with TRBD1 matching over 7 bases. Losses at the gene ends were 3 bases for V and 7 bases for J; bases not matched to a gene: 3. The CDR3 is made up of 11 amino acids. Per germline, CDR1 DFQATT and CDR2 SNEGSKA (reference sequence). In DNA form, the CDR3 reads TGCAGTGCTAGCCCAGGGGGAGAGCAGTACTTC. Protein sequence: CSASPGGEQYF.

V and J are TRBV15 and TRBJ1-1; D uncertain. V was cut by 1 base and J by 4 bases, with 13 bases left in between. In germline, CDR1 is LNHNV, CDR2 YYDKDF (reference sequence). This CDR3 region has 15 residues. CDR3 protein: CATSRGWRIGTEAFF. DNA of the CDR3: TGTGCCACCAGCAGAGGATGGAGGATAGGCACTGAAGCTTTCTTT.

This sequence joins TRBV10-2 and TRBJ1-5; 12 nucleotides line up with TRBD1. The CDR3 totals 16 residues. After removal of 4 bases from V and 10 bases from J, the junction contained 11 bases not matched to a gene. CDR1 and CDR2 from the germline V gene are WSHSY and SAAADI. In DNA, the CDR3 is TGCGCCAGCAGTGCTGGGACAGGGGGCGAAATGAGACCCCAGCATTTT. Protein: CASSAGTGGEMRPQHF.

The V call is TRBV29-1, the J call TRBJ2-7, with 7 bases that match TRBD1. The V gene's germline CDR1 is SQVTM and CDR2 ANQGSEA. Trimming cost V 3 bases and J 0 bases; bases outside gene matches: 5. This CDR3 region has 14 residues. In DNA form, the CDR3 reads TGCAGCGTTGACTCCGGGACAGACTCCTACGAGCAGTACTTC. Protein product: CSVDSGTDSYEQYF.

This chain joins TRBV7-3 and TRBJ1-1, with 9 positions matching TRBD1. The CDR3 extends over 17 amino acids. Germline CDR1 SGHTA, CDR2 FQGTGA. V lost 4 bases to trimming and J lost 6 bases; unmatched junction nucleotides: 15. The CDR3 nucleotides read TGTGCCAGCAGCTCACCCCCGGGGACAGGGAAAAACGCTGAAGCTTTCTTT. Protein sequence: CASSSPPGTGKNAEAFF.

The genes are TRBV23-1 and TRBJ2-2; D is unresolved. TRBV23-1 is treated as an ORF (open reading frame) with a function not yet certain. Trimming left V 10 bases short and J 6 bases short, with 12 bases between. CDR3 length: 12 residues. The CDR3 bases are TGCGCCACCCCGGTAATGTCCGGGGAGCTGTTTTTT. Its protein product is CATPVMSGELFF.

V is TRBV6-6 and J is TRBJ2-7, with TRBD1 matching over 7 bases. Germline assignment: CDR1 MNHNY and CDR2 SVGAGI (reference sequence). With 4 bases clipped from V and 3 bases from J, the junction kept 3 bases outside the gene matches. The CDR3 loop spans 13 amino acids. The CDR3 DNA follows: TGTGCCAGCAGTTCCAGGGGGAGCTACGAGCAGTACTTC. As protein: CASSSRGSYEQYF.

The rearrangement uses TRBV7-9 and TRBJ2-7, with 9 bases that match TRBD2. Germline lookup yields CDR1 SEHNR and CDR2 FQNEAQ (reference sequence). The CDR3 has 15 residues. Trimming removed 2 bases from V and 2 bases from J; junction bases left unmatched: 4. The CDR3 region has the DNA TGTGCCAGCAGCTTAATCGCGGGGGGGCCCTACGAGCAGTACTTC. Protein product: CASSLIAGGPYEQYF.

The rearrangement uses TRBV27 and TRBJ1-1, with D uncertain. The CDR3 contains 14 residues. Between the trimmed V and J ends, which lost 8 bases and 0 bases, there was a span of 13 bases. The germline V gene encodes CDR1 MNHEY and CDR2 SMNVEV (reference sequence). The CDR3 nucleotides are TGTGCCAGCGGAATGGGCAGGATGAACACTGAAGCTTTCTTT. Protein product: CASGMGRMNTEAFF.

The chain has TRBV28 and TRBJ1-1; D is undetermined. The germline V gene has CDR1 MDHEN and CDR2 SYDVKM. The CDR3 totals 12 residues. The CDR3 sequence: CGVEVGNTEAFF. As DNA, the CDR3 is TGTGGAGTAGAGGTGGGGAACACTGAAGCTTTCTTT.

This chain links TRBV5-1 with TRBJ1-2; D unresolved. Trimming took off 4 bases at V and 3 bases at J, with 22 bases between the two ends. CDR1 and CDR2 from the germline V gene are SGHRS and YFSETQ. The CDR3 consists of 17 residues. CDR3 in DNA: TGCGCCAGCAGCCCGAAATACAACGTTTATACGTACTATGGCTACACCTTC. Translation: CASSPKYNVYTYYGYTF.

This clone was seen a few times. The genes are TRBV19 and TRBJ2-1, with TRBD2 matching over 10 bases. The CDR3 runs 17 residues. CDR1 is LNHDA and CDR2 is SQIVND in the germline V gene (reference sequence). After removal of 5 bases from V and 2 bases from J, the junction contained 9 bases not matched to a gene. The CDR3 sequence: CASSAGLAASPYNEQFF. The CDR3 DNA sequence: TGTGCCAGTAGTGCCGGACTAGCGGCGAGCCCCTACAATGAGCAGTTCTTC. The full variable domain, rest sourced from reference TRBV19 and TRBJ2-1, is DGGITQSPKYLFRKEGQNVTLSCEQNLNHDAMYWYRQDPGQGLRLIYYSQIVNDFQKGDIAEGYSVSREKKESFPLTVTSAQKNPTAFYLCASSAGLAASPYNEQFFGPGTRLTVL.